Listed here are 4 T cell receptor beta chains from one sample, sequenced in a study of shared clonotypes between healthy human individuals. CD8 cells classed as naive were CD45RO-negative and positively selected for CCR7, excluding terminally differentiated effector memory CD45RA+ cells. Profiled with immunoSEQ multiplex PCR; TCRdb holds only in-frame clones, not every one. Of about 2.2 million clones listed, around 93% are singletons. Sequences were obtained from naive CD8+ T cells from PBMCs. These receptors came from a man younger than 35 in good health. Some clones in this sample may be carry-over from other donors' samples.

V usage is TRBV15 and J usage is TRBJ2-7; D possibly corresponds to TRBD1 (6 bases). The CDR3 covers 14 residues. Germline V CDR1 and CDR2: LNHNV, YYDKDF (reference sequence). V was clipped by 2 bases and J by 0 bases, with 8 bases between them. The CDR3: CATSRRTASYEQYF. The CDR3 DNA is TGTGCCACCAGCAGAAGGACAGCCTCCTACGAGCAGTACTTC.

This clone was seen once. The chain recombines TRBV27 with TRBJ1-1; D not resolved. CDR3 length: 13 amino acids. Trimming cost V 4 bases and J 10 bases, with 16 bases left between them. CDR1 and CDR2 from the germline V gene are MNHEY and SMNVEV (reference sequence). The CDR3 region has the DNA TGTGCCAGCAGTTCTAGGACCCTCCGGGCAGCTTTCTTT. Amino acid sequence: CASSSRTLRAAFF.

To note about this clone: The same CDR3 can be traced to other DNA sequences in this sample. The chain is built from TRBV9 and TRBJ2-3; 11 bases are shared with TRBD2. Germline loops: CDR1 SGDLS, CDR2 YYNGEE. The CDR3 length is 15 residues. Trimming at V came to 0 bases and at J to 5 bases, leaving 2 bases not matched to a gene. For the CDR3, the DNA is TGTGCCAGCAGCGTAGCCGGACTAGCGGGAGATACGCAGTATTTT. Protein sequence: CASSVAGLAGDTQYF.

This rearrangement joins TRBV29-1 to TRBJ1-2; no reliable D call. The CDR3 runs to 15 residues. V gave up 0 bases and J gave up 1 base, with 12 bases separating them. Germline-derived CDR1 and CDR2 are SQVTM and ANQGSEA. The CDR3 region is CSVEEVSERNYGYTF. The CDR3 nucleotides are TGCAGCGTTGAAGAAGTATCCGAGCGTAACTATGGCTACACCTTC.